This paragraph reports one T cell receptor beta chain. Its cognate antigen is unknown. This specimen belongs to a study of T cells after yellow fever vaccination. Study-wide context: SMART-Seq v4 Ultra Low Input handled preparation of low-cell-number fractions. The study, taken as a whole, reports: Once the booster was given, most primary-vaccination clones reappeared, at around 96% for CD4 and roughly 85% for CD8. Abundant clonotypes from the bulk population could have been carried over as contaminants into FACS-sorted repertoires.

The CDR3 is 14 residues long. CDR1 and CDR2 (germline): SEHNR, FQNEAQ (reference sequence). Trimming pared 3 bases from V and 0 bases from J, leaving 8 bases between. TCRdb reprocessed the 5' RACE reads via MiXCR and lists one record per CDR3 protein. The sample contains hundreds of thousands of distinct CDR3 sequences, 9.5% to 15% of which appear only once. This receptor was taken from a man between 18 and 29 years old who received the YFV17D yellow fever vaccine. This rearrangement joins TRBV7-9 to TRBJ1-1; D possibly corresponds to TRBD1 (6 bases). Material: CD4+ T cells sorted from PBMCs, obtained 15 days after the yellow fever booster vaccination. CDR3: CASSFRGVNTEAFF. Here the CDR3 DNA reads TGTGCCAGCAGCTTTAGGGGGGTGAACACTGAAGCTTTCTTT.